The next 32 T cell receptor beta chains were all read from a single sample in a study of HIV-infected patients and healthy controls. Reverse transcription used about 500 ng RNA and constant-region primers for alpha and beta. Separate chain-specific third strand synthesis with multiplexing indices produced the alpha and beta libraries. TCRdb processed the 5' RACE reads anew with MiXCR; each CDR3 protein has one entry. Here the sample spans under 15,000 distinct CDR3 sequences, approximately 4.9% being singletons. Whole blood was used without fractionation, so all unsorted peripheral T cells were included. The specimen sequenced was blood. The receptors originated from an adult in good health.

This clonotype was seen ten or more times. V gene TRBV4-1 combines with J gene TRBJ1-2, with 7 nucleotides matching TRBD1. Germline values: CDR1 MGHRA, CDR2 YSYEKL. V lost 3 bases to trimming and J lost 5 bases; unmatched junction nucleotides: 15. The CDR3 spans 17 residues. In DNA, the CDR3 is TGCGCCAGCAGCCATGCGCTTTCTAGACAGGGAGAGTATGGCTACACCTTC. This encodes CASSHALSRQGEYGYTF.

This clonotype was detected ten times or more. The V and J genes are TRBV19 and TRBJ1-1, with D uncertain. CDR1 and CDR2 from the germline V gene are LNHDA and SQIVND (reference sequence). The CDR3 has 11 residues. Trimming took off 7 bases at V and 1 base at J, with 4 bases between the two ends. CDR3 sequence (DNA): TGTGCCAGTACGAGGAACACTGAAGCTTTCTTT. Translated, it gives CASTRNTEAFF.

This clonotype is categorized as medium-sized. The rearrangement links TRBV18 to TRBJ1-1; tentatively, D is TRBD1 (5 bases). Trimming stripped 2 bases from V and 0 bases from J, with 7 bases between. Per germline, CDR1 KGHSH and CDR2 LQKENI. The CDR3 contains 14 residues. This CDR3 reads CASSPWGVNTEAFF. The CDR3 region has the DNA TGTGCCAGCTCACCATGGGGGGTGAACACTGAAGCTTTCTTT.

This clonotype was counted at least ten times. This sequence joins TRBV6-1 and TRBJ2-2; 9 nucleotides match TRBD1. This CDR3 has 17 amino acids. Germline loops: CDR1 MNHNS, CDR2 SASEGT. With V trimmed by 8 bases and J by 0 bases, 10 bases remained unmatched. Here the CDR3 DNA reads TGTGCCAGCCGCCCGGGACAGGGCCGCGCGAACACCGGGGAGCTGTTTTTT. Translation: CASRPGQGRANTGELFF.

By share, this clonotype ranks as medium-sized (0.01 to 0.1%). V is TRBV27 and J is TRBJ1-1; TRBD1 might be the D (6 bases). The CDR3 is 14 amino acids. The germline V and J ends were trimmed by 5 bases and 0 bases, with 10 bases remaining between them. Germline-derived CDR1 and CDR2 are MNHEY and SMNVEV (reference sequence). CDR3 sequence reads: CASSREGVNTEAFF. The CDR3 DNA is TGTGCCAGCAGTCGGGAGGGGGTGAACACTGAAGCTTTCTTT.

This clonotype was detected ten times or more. The chain carries TRBV5-1 and TRBJ2-2; D unclear. From germline, CDR1 is SGHRS and CDR2 YFSETQ. V lost 0 bases to trimming and J lost 1 base, with 4 bases between them. CDR3 length: 14 amino acids. The CDR3 nucleotides read TGCGCCAGCAGCTTGGGACAGAACACCGGGGAGCTGTTTTTT. This sequence encodes CASSLGQNTGELFF. Based on the CDR3 plus reference TRBV5-1 and TRBJ2-2, the full variable domain is KAGVTQTPRYLIKTRGQQVTLSCSPISGHRSVSWYQQTPGQGLQFLFEYFSETQRNKGNFPGRFSGRQFSNSRSEMNVSTLELGDSALYLCASSLGQNTGELFFGEGSRLTVL.

This clonotype was counted at least ten times. The chain uses TRBV5-4 and TRBJ2-7, with a tentative D call TRBD1 (6 bases). The CDR3 contains 14 residues. Germline V lookup: CDR1 SGHNT, CDR2 YYREEE (reference sequence). Trimming removed 2 bases at V and 1 base at J, with 10 bases between. The CDR3 sequence: CASSLKDRSYEQYF. The CDR3 DNA reads as TGTGCCAGCAGCTTAAAGGACAGATCCTACGAGCAGTACTTC.

This clonotype was recorded many times. V usage is TRBV18 and J usage is TRBJ2-1; tentatively, D is TRBD1 (5 bases). V lost 1 base, J lost 7 bases, and 5 bases lay in between. Germline V gene lookup returns CDR1 KGHSH and CDR2 LQKENI. There are 12 residues in the CDR3. The CDR3 spells CASSPQGNEQFF. For the CDR3, the DNA is TGTGCCAGCTCACCACAGGGGAATGAGCAGTTCTTC.

There are many counts of this clonotype. The CDR3 sequence: CASRPGSSNDEQFF. The CDR3 DNA follows: TGTGCCAGCAGACCCGGAAGTTCTAACGATGAGCAGTTCTTC. The chain links TRBV12-3 or TRBV12-4 to TRBJ2-1; D ambiguous. V was clipped by 6 bases and J by 8 bases, with 17 bases between them. This CDR3 has 14 residues.

Many counts were recorded for this clonotype. V is TRBV29-1 and J is TRBJ2-7; no firm D call. The germline CDR1 and CDR2 sequences are SQVTM and ANQGSEA. V lost 7 bases and J 5 bases, leaving 18 bases between the germline ends. The CDR3 contains 13 residues. The CDR3 here is CSAGNRATHEQYF. The DNA of the CDR3 is TGCAGCGCCGGAAACCGGGCTACCCACGAGCAGTACTTC.

This clonotype is deemed medium-sized. The rearrangement joins TRBV20-1 to TRBJ2-1; TRBD2 matches at 9 bases. Trimming removed 0 bases from V and 5 bases from J; junction bases left unmatched: 8. Per germline, CDR1 DFQATT and CDR2 SNEGSKA (reference sequence). There are 16 residues in the CDR3. The CDR3 nucleotides are TGCAGTGCTAGAGATCTCGGGACTAGCAACCACAATGAGCAGTTCTTC. Translation gives CSARDLGTSNHNEQFF.

This clonotype is judged medium-sized. The genes are TRBV6-1 and TRBJ2-3; 13 nucleotides match TRBD2. The J segment lost 6 bases and the V segment lost 6 bases, leaving 6 bases of the junction unmatched. The CDR3 runs 15 residues. Per the germline V gene, CDR1 is MNHNS and CDR2 is SASEGT. The CDR3 here is CASRGLAGAMDTQYF. In DNA, the CDR3 is TGTGCCAGCAGAGGACTAGCGGGGGCCATGGATACGCAGTATTTT.

In this sample, this clonotype is medium-sized (0.01 to 0.1%). The rearrangement joins TRBV14 to TRBJ2-3; D not certain. The V end was cut by 2 bases, the J end by 2 bases, with 8 bases between. Per the germline V gene, CDR1 is SGHDN and CDR2 is FVKESK. The CDR3 runs to 14 residues. Here the CDR3 DNA reads TGTGCCAGCAGCCAAATCGAGTACACAGATACGCAGTATTTT. The encoded protein is CASSQIEYTDTQYF.

The chain joins TRBV5-1 to TRBJ2-7, with TRBD1 as a possible D gene (6 bases). The CDR3 spans 14 residues. Per the germline V gene, CDR1 is SGHRS and CDR2 is YFSETQ. The ends were cut back, 4 bases at V and 7 bases at J, with 18 bases in the middle. CDR3 DNA: TGCGCCAGCAGCGAAGGGACACTTGGTAGGGAGCAGTACTTC. Translated: CASSEGTLGREQYF.

This clonotype was seen at least ten times. This chain connects TRBV19 to TRBJ2-5; no clear D gene. From germline, CDR1 is LNHDA and CDR2 SQIVND (reference sequence). Trimming cost V 6 bases and J 0 bases, with 14 bases left between them. This CDR3 spans 15 amino acids. The CDR3 sequence is CASRVGNGYQETQYF. CDR3 in DNA: TGTGCCAGTAGGGTTGGTAACGGGTACCAAGAGACCCAGTACTTC.

By proportion, this clonotype is medium-sized. The chain employs TRBV19 and TRBJ1-5; no clear D. CDR1 and CDR2 (germline): LNHDA, SQIVND (reference sequence). V lost 6 bases and J lost 8, with 20 bases in between. There are 15 residues in the CDR3. The CDR3 coding sequence is TGTGCCAGTAGCAATACCGCCTCCTCCGGAGAGCCCCAGCATTTT. It encodes CASSNTASSGEPQHF.

This clonotype was seen repeatedly, ten times or more. The chain has TRBV20-1 and TRBJ2-3; a weak D match, TRBD2 (5 bases). Germline V lookup: CDR1 DFQATT, CDR2 SNEGSKA (reference sequence). The CDR3 runs 14 residues. The V end was cut by 6 bases, the J end by 0 bases, with 13 bases between. CDR3 loop: CSAPSRGSTDTQYF. CDR3 nucleotide sequence: TGCAGTGCCCCGTCCCGGGGAAGCACAGATACGCAGTATTTT.

This clonotype was counted at least ten times. The gene calls are TRBV5-1 and TRBJ2-3, with D unclear. Trimming took 2 bases from V and 0 from J, leaving 10 bases between them. The V gene's germline CDR1 is SGHRS and CDR2 YFSETQ. This CDR3 region has 15 residues. CDR3 bases: TGCGCCAGCAGCTTTATCGGGCCGAGCACAGATACGCAGTATTTT. Its protein product is CASSFIGPSTDTQYF.

This clonotype was picked up many times. The chain recombines TRBV10-3 with TRBJ2-3; possible D gene TRBD2, 5 bases. The CDR3 totals 14 residues. Germline V gene sequence: CDR1 ENHRY, CDR2 SYGVKD. The V end was cut by 6 bases, the J end by 3 bases, with 13 bases between. CDR3 loop: CAIRTEEVTDTQYF. The CDR3 DNA sequence: TGTGCCATCAGGACCGAGGAGGTGACAGATACGCAGTATTTT.

By proportion, this clonotype is medium-sized. The chain employs TRBV11-2 and TRBJ1-1; D perhaps matches TRBD1 (5 bases). Germline assignment: CDR1 SGHAT and CDR2 FQNNGV. Between the trimmed V and J ends, which lost 6 bases and 0 bases, there was a span of 17 bases. The CDR3 is 16 amino acids. CDR3 DNA sequence: TGTGCCAGCAGGCGGCGGGGCAGACTCATGAACACTGAAGCTTTCTTT. Protein product: CASRRRGRLMNTEAFF.

This clonotype is deemed medium-sized. V usage is TRBV6-4 and J usage is TRBJ1-6, with 7 bases fitting TRBD1. The CDR3 contains 15 residues. CDR1 MRHNA and CDR2 SNTAGT come from the germline V gene. Trimming at V came to 1 base and at J to 7 bases, leaving 4 bases not matched to a gene. In nucleotides, the CDR3 is TGTGCCAGCAGTGACTTCCCGGGACAGAATTCACCCCTCCACTTT. Its protein product is CASSDFPGQNSPLHF.

This clonotype was picked up many times. This chain links TRBV3-1 with TRBJ2-3; D is ambiguous. The germline V gene has CDR1 LGHDT and CDR2 YNNKEL (reference sequence). This CDR3 comprises 15 residues. Trimming took 0 bases from V and 3 from J, leaving 10 bases between them. The CDR3 DNA sequence: TGTGCCAGCAGCCAAGACGGGCGGACGACAGATACGCAGTATTTT. The encoded protein is CASSQDGRTTDTQYF.

This sequence joins TRBV5-1 and TRBJ2-7, with D possibly being TRBD2 (5 bases). Per the germline V gene, CDR1 is SGHRS and CDR2 is YFSETQ. With 4 bases removed from V and 3 bases from J, the gap between germline ends came to 8 bases. The CDR3 extends over 12 amino acids. Written as DNA, the CDR3 is TGCGCCAGCAGCCTGGACTTCTACGAGCAGTACTTC. Amino acids: CASSLDFYEQYF.

In this sample, this clonotype turned up many times. The gene calls are TRBV18 and TRBJ2-1; no reliable D call. Germline CDR1 is KGHSH and CDR2 is LQKENI. Trimming stripped 1 base from V and 6 bases from J, with 1 base between. The CDR3 runs 11 residues. The CDR3 bases are TGTGCCAGCTCACCACTCAATGAGCAGTTCTTC. This sequence encodes CASSPLNEQFF.

This clonotype was seen repeatedly, ten times or more. V is TRBV12-3 or TRBV12-4 and J is TRBJ2-2; a weak D match, TRBD1 (7 bases). This CDR3 spans 14 amino acids. Trimming pared 5 bases from V and 7 bases from J, leaving 14 bases between. The CDR3 sequence: CASSVGGGNGELFF. Here the CDR3 DNA reads TGTGCCAGCAGTGTAGGAGGGGGCAACGGGGAGCTGTTTTTT.

This clonotype was observed many times. This sequence joins TRBV3-1 and TRBJ1-2; 10 nucleotides agree with TRBD1. Looked up from germline, CDR1 is LGHDT and CDR2 is YNNKEL (reference sequence). The CDR3 consists of 18 residues. Losses at the gene ends were 1 base for V and 2 bases for J; bases not matched to a gene: 10. CDR3 in amino acids: CASSQGRQGAVGNYGYTF. The CDR3 bases are TGTGCCAGCAGCCAAGGCCGACAGGGGGCTGTGGGAAACTATGGCTACACCTTC.

V usage is TRBV19 and J usage is TRBJ2-7; the match to TRBD1 covers 7 bases. The germline V gene encodes CDR1 LNHDA and CDR2 SQIVND (reference sequence). Losses at the gene ends were 11 bases for V and 2 bases for J; bases not matched to a gene: 6. The CDR3 covers 12 residues. Here the CDR3 reads CARDSATYEQYF. CDR3 bases: TGTGCCCGGGACAGTGCCACCTACGAGCAGTACTTC.

By share, this clonotype counts as medium-sized. The chain carries TRBV5-1 and TRBJ1-4; D remains ambiguous. CDR1 is SGHRS, CDR2 YFSETQ, per germline. There are 15 residues in the CDR3. The V end was cut by 4 bases, the J end by 0 bases, with 10 bases between. The CDR3 DNA reads TGCGCCAGCAGCGGCGACTGGCCAACTAATGAAAAACTGTTTTTT. Translating gives CASSGDWPTNEKLFF. Complete variable domain (other parts from reference TRBV5-1 and TRBJ1-4): KAGVTQTPRYLIKTRGQQVTLSCSPISGHRSVSWYQQTPGQGLQFLFEYFSETQRNKGNFPGRFSGRQFSNSRSEMNVSTLELGDSALYLCASSGDWPTNEKLFFGSGTQLSVL.

This clonotype is deemed medium-sized. This sequence joins TRBV18 and TRBJ1-3; D is possibly TRBD1 (5 bases). CDR3 length: 14 residues. Germline loops: CDR1 KGHSH, CDR2 LQKENI. Between the trimmed V and J ends, which lost 6 bases and 0 bases, there was a span of 9 bases. The CDR3 spells CASSHDSSGNTIYF. DNA of the CDR3: TGTGCCAGCTCCCATGACAGCTCTGGAAACACCATATATTTT.

By its share, this clonotype is medium-sized. The genes are TRBV20-1 and TRBJ1-1; D perhaps matches TRBD1 (6 bases). This CDR3 is built from 15 residues. CDR1 and CDR2 (germline): DFQATT, SNEGSKA (reference sequence). The V and J ends lost 0 bases and 2 bases respectively, with 13 bases between them. CDR3 DNA: TGCAGTGCTAGAGATACCTACAGGGCAAACACTGAAGCTTTCTTT. Protein: CSARDTYRANTEAFF.

This clonotype has ten or more counts. The rearrangement uses TRBV13 and TRBJ1-1; no reliable D call. Germline V CDR1 and CDR2: PRHDT, FYEKMQ (reference sequence). This CDR3 is built from 14 residues. Trimming took off 1 base at V and 2 bases at J, with 8 bases between the two ends. The CDR3 here is CASSLVGTNTEAFF. The CDR3 nucleotides are TGTGCCAGCAGCTTAGTAGGCACAAACACTGAAGCTTTCTTT.

In its sample, this clonotype is medium-sized. The rearrangement uses TRBV6-5 and TRBJ2-3; TRBD2 aligns across 11 bases. V shed 6 bases and J 4 bases; nucleotides not matched to a gene: 6. From germline, CDR1 is MNHEY and CDR2 SVGAGI. The CDR3 contains 15 residues. CDR3 loop: CASSRRLAGSDTQYF. CDR3 DNA: TGTGCCAGCAGCCGGAGACTAGCGGGGTCAGATACGCAGTATTTT.